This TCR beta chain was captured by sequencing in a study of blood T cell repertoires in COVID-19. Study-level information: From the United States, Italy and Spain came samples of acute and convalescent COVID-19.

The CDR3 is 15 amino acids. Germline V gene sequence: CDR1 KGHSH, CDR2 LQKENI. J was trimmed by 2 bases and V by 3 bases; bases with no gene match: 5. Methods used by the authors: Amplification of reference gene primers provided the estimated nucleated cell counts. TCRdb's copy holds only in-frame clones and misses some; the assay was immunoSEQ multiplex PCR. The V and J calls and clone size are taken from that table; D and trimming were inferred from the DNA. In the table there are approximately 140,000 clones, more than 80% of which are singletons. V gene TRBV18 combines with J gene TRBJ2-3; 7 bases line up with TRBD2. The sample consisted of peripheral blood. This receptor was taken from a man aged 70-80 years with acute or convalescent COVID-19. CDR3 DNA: TGTGCCAGCTCACCGGCAACTAGCGCCACAGATACGCAGTATTTT. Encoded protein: CASSPATSATDTQYF.